This T cell receptor beta chain is from a study of Graves' ophthalmopathy and Graves' hyperthyroidism. Looking at the study overall: Peripheral blood was obtained at first diagnosis, ahead of any treatment.

The CDR3 loop spans 16 amino acids. The V gene lost 2 bases and the J gene lost 2 bases, with 16 bases spanning the gap. The germline V gene encodes CDR1 DFQATT and CDR2 SNEGSKA (reference sequence). The study's findings and limits: Most thyroid clonotypes with frequency above 0.001 were detected in blood too. Ophthalmopathy was separated from stable hyperthyroidism by a 13-signature model with over 85% sensitivity and 65% to 82% specificity.

A remark on this clonotype: As yet, its antigen is unknown.

Active ophthalmopathy (CAS at least 3, NOSPECS at least 4), lasting under 3 months. CDR3 regions of TCR beta were amplified from RNA transcripts. RT-PCR in the first round used HTBI primers; a second-round multiplex PCR followed. Via MiXCR, TCRdb re-called the multiplex PCR reads, giving one row per CDR3 protein. The sample shows 650,000 to 900,000 distinct CDR3 sequences, 40% of them seen only once. Sample: peripheral blood. The receptor comes from an adult man with Graves' ophthalmopathy. The chain combines TRBV20-1 with TRBJ1-5; tentatively, D is TRBD1 (6 bases). The CDR3 DNA follows: TGCAGTGCTAGAAGTTGGGGACAAACCGGCAATCAGCCCCAGCATTTT. It encodes CSARSWGQTGNQPQHF.